Presented here are 5 T cell receptor beta chains from one specimen sequenced in a study of T cell responses to AZD1222 COVID-19 vaccine. The assay was immunoSEQ multiplex PCR, and TCRdb's table has in-frame clones only and misses some. In the table there are some 150,000 clones, 90% to 95% of which are singletons. Sequencing was performed on peripheral blood, taken on day 0 of AZD1222 vaccination. The receptors stem from an adult in good health.

In DNA form, the CDR3 reads TGCGCCAGCAGCCAAGAGTACTGGTCTTCGGGAGAGACCCAGTACTTC. It is translated as CASSQEYWSSGETQYF. The chain combines TRBV4-3 with TRBJ2-5; D call uncertain. CDR3 length: 16 amino acids. Germline values: CDR1 LGHNA, CDR2 YSLEER. The germline V and J ends were trimmed by 0 bases and 4 bases, with 15 bases remaining between them.

This sequence joins TRBV2 and TRBJ1-2; D gene unclear. The ends were cut back, 5 bases at V and 8 bases at J, with 21 bases in the middle. The CDR3 sequence is 15 residues long. CDR1 is SNHLY, CDR2 FYNNEI, per germline. The CDR3 spells CASSRFRDPDSGYTF. CDR3 DNA sequence: TGTGCCAGCAGTCGTTTCCGGGATCCAGATAGCGGCTACACCTTC.

The chain has TRBV4-1 and TRBJ1-4; D may be TRBD1 (6 bases). CDR3 length equals 17 residues. CDR1 MGHRA and CDR2 YSYEKL come from the germline V gene. Trimming removed 4 bases from V and 0 bases from J, with 15 bases in between. CDR3 sequence: CASSLTGWGPTNEKLFF. The CDR3 DNA sequence: TGCGCCAGCAGCCTGACAGGCTGGGGGCCAACTAATGAAAAACTGTTTTTT.

V gene TRBV13 combines with J gene TRBJ2-5; 8 bases fit TRBD2. Germline CDR1 and CDR2: PRHDT and FYEKMQ (reference sequence). This CDR3 has 15 residues. With 5 bases clipped from V and 1 base from J, the junction kept 6 bases outside the gene matches. CDR3: CASSPPGGGQETQYF. The CDR3 DNA sequence: TGTGCCAGCAGCCCGCCGGGGGGGGGCCAAGAGACCCAGTACTTC.

This clone has only one observation. CDR3 region: CASSPGQASNQPQHF. Written as DNA, the CDR3 is TGTGCCAGCAGCCCCGGACAGGCCAGCAATCAGCCCCAGCATTTT. V is TRBV7-9 and J is TRBJ1-5, with 7 bases aligning to TRBD1. The CDR3 totals 15 residues. The trim removed 5 bases at V and 1 base at J, leaving 5 bases unmatched. Germline-derived CDR1 and CDR2 are SEHNR and FQNEAQ (reference sequence).